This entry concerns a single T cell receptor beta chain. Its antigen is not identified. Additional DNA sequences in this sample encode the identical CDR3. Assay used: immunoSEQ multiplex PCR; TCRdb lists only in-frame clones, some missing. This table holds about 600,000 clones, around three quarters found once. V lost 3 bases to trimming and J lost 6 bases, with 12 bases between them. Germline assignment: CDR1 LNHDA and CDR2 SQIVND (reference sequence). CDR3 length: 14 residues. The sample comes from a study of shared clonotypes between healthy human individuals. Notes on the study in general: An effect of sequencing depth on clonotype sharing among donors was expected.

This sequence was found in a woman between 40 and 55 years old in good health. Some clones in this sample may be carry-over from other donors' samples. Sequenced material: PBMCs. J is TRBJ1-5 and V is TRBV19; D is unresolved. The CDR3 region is CASSIAGRGQPQHF. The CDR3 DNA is TGTGCCAGTAGTATTGCCGGGAGAGGTCAGCCCCAGCATTTT.